One sample yielded the 29 T cell receptor beta chains listed below, sequenced in a study of blood T cells in healthy people across ages (dated by TCRdb to 2014 to 2015). Receptor libraries were prepared by 5' RACE. Data came from an Illumina HiSeq 2500. A second PCR of about 7 to 12 cycles was performed with a sample-barcoded 5' primer and a J-beta primer mix. The raw public data were reprocessed by TCRdb itself: fastp quality trimming at Q25, MiXCR clonotype calling, in-frame beta chains only. CDR3 protein sequences are deduplicated, and each keeps its most common genes and DNA. Within this sample are more than 500,000 distinct CDR3 sequences, with approximately 26% of them counted one time only. The ten largest make up approximately 4% of the sample. These records were also assigned to another study, of T cells of mothers and their children.

Sample: blood. The receptors originated from a boy aged 2 to 10 in good health.

This clonotype has only a few counts. The V gene is TRBV29-1, the J gene TRBJ2-3, with 8 bases identical to TRBD2. The CDR3 is 14 residues long. J gave up 2 bases and V 8 bases, and 9 bases lay outside the gene matches. Germline-derived CDR1 and CDR2 are SQVTM and ANQGSEA. In DNA, the CDR3 is TGCAGCTATTGGGTAGCGGGGTTCACAGATACGCAGTATTTT. Translated, it gives CSYWVAGFTDTQYF.

This clonotype is a singleton in its sample. This sequence joins TRBV7-6 and TRBJ2-1; TRBD2 might be the D (5 bases). CDR1 is SGHVS, CDR2 FNYEAQ, per germline. The CDR3 consists of 17 residues. V dropped 1 base and J dropped 1 base, with 14 bases sitting between them. The CDR3 DNA follows: TGTGCCAGCAGCTTAGGTCTCCGGGGTAGTTCCTACAATGAGCAGTTCTTC. This encodes CASSLGLRGSSYNEQFF.

There are a few counts of this clonotype. The chain joins TRBV7-9 to TRBJ2-3; 7 nucleotides match TRBD1. V lost 5 bases and J lost 2; bases outside the gene matches: 10. This CDR3 region has 16 residues. CDR1 and CDR2 from the germline V gene are SEHNR and FQNEAQ (reference sequence). The CDR3 is CASSEGPQGVTDTQYF. The CDR3 coding sequence is TGTGCCAGCAGCGAGGGACCGCAGGGGGTCACAGATACGCAGTATTTT.

In its sample, this clonotype was seen a few times. CDR3 nucleotides: TGCGCCAGCAGCTTGGTATCTAACCACAATGAGCAGTTCTTC. It is translated as CASSLVSNHNEQFF. This chain connects TRBV5-1 to TRBJ2-1; D remains ambiguous. Germline V lookup: CDR1 SGHRS, CDR2 YFSETQ. The CDR3 extends over 14 amino acids. With 0 bases removed from V and 5 bases from J, the gap between germline ends came to 9 bases.

This clonotype has just a few counts. V gene TRBV20-1 combines with J gene TRBJ1-2; no firm D call. Germline V CDR1 and CDR2: DFQATT, SNEGSKA (reference sequence). Trimming removed 2 bases at V and 2 bases at J, with 9 bases between. CDR3 length equals 13 residues. The CDR3 sequence is CSARNPANYGYTF. DNA of the CDR3: TGCAGTGCTAGAAACCCTGCGAACTATGGCTACACCTTC.

The chain links TRBV14 to TRBJ2-6, with TRBD1 as a possible D gene (6 bases). CDR1 SGHDN and CDR2 FVKESK come from the germline V gene. The CDR3 runs 18 residues. Trimming pared 3 bases from V and 2 bases from J, leaving 17 bases between. CDR3 coding DNA: TGTGCCAGCAGCCATGGACAGCCGTCACCTCCTGGGGCCAACGTCCTGACTTTC. Protein product: CASSHGQPSPPGANVLTF.

CDR3 DNA: TGTGCCAGCAGCTTGGCCTTGGGGGCGCGACGTGATGGCTACACCTTC. It encodes CASSLALGARRDGYTF. V gene TRBV5-4 combines with J gene TRBJ1-2; perhaps TRBD1 as D (6 bases). This CDR3 is built from 16 residues. Germline V CDR1 and CDR2: SGHNT, YYREEE (reference sequence). The V end was cut by 0 bases, the J end by 6 bases, with 18 bases between.

The chain carries TRBV5-1 and TRBJ1-2; 8 bases agree with TRBD1. Germline assignment: CDR1 SGHRS and CDR2 YFSETQ. The CDR3 contains 14 residues. V lost 4 bases and J lost 6; bases outside the gene matches: 8. The CDR3 coding sequence is TGCGCCAGCAGCCCAGGGGGCACAGTTAATGGCTACACCTTC. Translating it yields CASSPGGTVNGYTF.

The chain links TRBV7-2 to TRBJ2-1; no clear D. The CDR3 extends over 11 amino acids. Germline-derived CDR1 and CDR2 are SGHTA and FQGNSA. V was trimmed by 7 bases and J by 3 bases, leaving 4 bases between them. The CDR3 loop reads CASTLYNEQFF. The DNA for the CDR3 is TGTGCCAGCACCCTCTACAATGAGCAGTTCTTC.

This clonotype was counted once. V and J are TRBV20-1 and TRBJ2-4, with D perhaps given as TRBD1 or TRBD2 (6 bases each). The germline gives CDR1 DFQATT, CDR2 SNEGSKA (reference sequence). The CDR3 loop spans 14 amino acids. The ends were cut back, 4 bases at V and 7 bases at J, with 17 bases in the middle. CDR3 residues: CSAIHPGAGNIQYF. The CDR3 nucleotides are TGCAGTGCTATTCATCCGGGGGCAGGGAACATTCAGTACTTC.

This clonotype was counted between two and nine times. The V and J genes are TRBV29-1 and TRBJ2-3; D is ambiguous. Trimming left V 0 bases short and J 4 bases short, with 8 bases between. The CDR3 covers 13 residues. Germline V gene data show CDR1 as SQVTM and CDR2 as ANQGSEA. CDR3 sequence reads: CSVEDPGPDTQYF. Here the CDR3 DNA reads TGCAGCGTTGAAGATCCGGGTCCAGATACGCAGTATTTT.

A few counts support this clonotype. This chain connects TRBV6-2 or TRBV6-3 to TRBJ2-4; possible D gene TRBD2, 6 bases. The CDR3 covers 11 residues. Germline assignment: CDR1 MNHEY and CDR2 SVGEGT. V lost 4 bases to trimming and J lost 11 bases, with 9 bases between them. CDR3 sequence reads: CASSSRGVQYF. The CDR3 region has the DNA TGTGCCAGCAGTTCTCGCGGGGTTCAGTACTTC.

In this sample, this clonotype turned up many times. V and J are TRBV5-1 and TRBJ2-3; D is uncertain. This CDR3 has 12 residues. Trimming took 4 bases from V and 3 from J, leaving 6 bases between them. The germline V gene encodes CDR1 SGHRS and CDR2 YFSETQ. The CDR3 region has the DNA TGCGCCAGCAGCCCGGAAACAGATACGCAGTATTTT. As protein: CASSPETDTQYF. The full variable domain, its missing parts supplied by reference TRBV5-1 and TRBJ2-3, is KAGVTQTPRYLIKTRGQQVTLSCSPISGHRSVSWYQQTPGQGLQFLFEYFSETQRNKGNFPGRFSGRQFSNSRSEMNVSTLELGDSALYLCASSPETDTQYFGPGTRLTVL.

V and J are TRBV7-9 and TRBJ2-7, with D perhaps TRBD2 (6 bases). The CDR3 is made up of 15 amino acids. V was pared by 3 bases and J by 5 bases, with 17 bases between. Germline assignment: CDR1 SEHNR and CDR2 FQNEAQ (reference sequence). The CDR3: CASSLRGGVVNEQYF. The CDR3 DNA follows: TGTGCCAGCAGCTTGAGAGGAGGGGTAGTAAACGAGCAGTACTTC.

This clonotype was picked up a small number of times. The rearrangement joins TRBV5-1 to TRBJ1-2, with 11 positions matching TRBD1. The ends lost 1 base at V and 5 bases at J; junction bases unmatched: 1. CDR1 SGHRS and CDR2 YFSETQ come from the germline V gene. The CDR3 consists of 14 residues. The CDR3 protein is CASSLWDRGYGYTF. The DNA for the CDR3 is TGCGCCAGCAGCTTGTGGGACAGGGGGTATGGCTACACCTTC.

The V gene is TRBV20-1, the J gene TRBJ2-7; 10 nucleotides match TRBD2. The CDR3 runs 16 residues. With V trimmed by 1 base and J by 3 bases, 9 bases remained unmatched. The germline CDR1 and CDR2 sequences are DFQATT and SNEGSKA (reference sequence). DNA of the CDR3: TGCAGTGCTAGAGCTCAGCGGGGGGGCGTCGGCTACGAGCAGTACTTC. Residues: CSARAQRGGVGYEQYF.

The chain carries TRBV24-1 and TRBJ2-2; D perhaps matches TRBD1 (6 bases). CDR3 length equals 14 residues. The germline gives CDR1 KGHDR, CDR2 SFDVKD. The V end was cut by 4 bases, the J end by 5 bases, with 10 bases between. DNA for the CDR3: TGTGCCACCAGTGAGGGGACATTTACCGGGGAGCTGTTTTTT. As protein: CATSEGTFTGELFF.

This clonotype was counted between two and nine times. V is TRBV20-1 and J is TRBJ2-6, with no clear D. V was trimmed by 3 bases and J by 0 bases, leaving 6 bases between them. The CDR3 is made up of 14 amino acids. In germline, CDR1 is DFQATT, CDR2 SNEGSKA (reference sequence). CDR3 sequence reads: CSASASSGANVLTF. CDR3 nucleotides: TGCAGTGCTAGTGCCAGCTCTGGGGCCAACGTCCTGACTTTC.

This clonotype was picked up a small number of times. V is TRBV29-1 and J is TRBJ2-7, with TRBD1 matching 10 bases. Trimming took 2 bases from V and 0 from J; bases not matched to a gene: 4. Germline V gene lookup returns CDR1 SQVTM and CDR2 ANQGSEA. The CDR3 contains 15 residues. CDR3: CSVEKGDRGSYEQYF. CDR3 DNA: TGCAGCGTTGAAAAAGGGGACAGGGGCTCCTACGAGCAGTACTTC.

The chain has TRBV7-9 and TRBJ2-7; no clear D. The V end was cut by 0 bases, the J end by 4 bases, with 13 bases between. CDR3 length equals 15 residues. Germline V gene sequence: CDR1 SEHNR, CDR2 FQNEAQ (reference sequence). In nucleotides, the CDR3 is TGTGCCAGCAGCTTAGCGCGCGGCAGGTCATACGAGCAGTACTTC. This codes for CASSLARGRSYEQYF.

The gene calls are TRBV28 and TRBJ2-7; 7 bases are a match to TRBD1. With 4 bases clipped from V and 2 bases from J, the junction kept 5 bases outside the gene matches. The length of the CDR3 is 14 residues. CDR1 is MDHEN, CDR2 SYDVKM, per germline. CDR3 coding DNA: TGTGCCAGCAGTTCTTGGGACAGACCCTACGAGCAGTACTTC. This codes for CASSSWDRPYEQYF.

A few counts support this clonotype. CDR3 DNA sequence: TGCAGTGCTAGTGGGGCTTCGGTTGCAGATACGCAGTATTTT. Its translation: CSASGASVADTQYF. The chain combines TRBV20-1 with TRBJ2-3; tentatively, D is TRBD1 (5 bases). Looked up from germline, CDR1 is DFQATT and CDR2 is SNEGSKA (reference sequence). This CDR3 has 14 amino acids. Trimming took off 3 bases at V and 4 bases at J, with 14 bases between the two ends.

This clonotype appeared many times. CDR3 bases: TGCAGTGTCCTAGTTGCGAATCAAGAGACCCAGTACTTC. Translated: CSVLVANQETQYF. The chain has TRBV20-1 and TRBJ2-5, with D unresolved. Germline V gene lookup returns CDR1 DFQATT and CDR2 SNEGSKA (reference sequence). With 7 bases removed from V and 2 bases from J, the gap between germline ends came to 14 bases. The CDR3 contains 13 residues.

At least ten counts were recorded for this clonotype. This chain joins TRBV10-3 and TRBJ2-2, with 16 nucleotides matching TRBD2. The CDR3 runs 15 residues. Per the germline V gene, CDR1 is ENHRY and CDR2 is SYGVKD. V shed 9 bases, J shed 7 bases, and the junction held 5 bases outside the gene matches. The CDR3 region has the DNA TGTGCCATTGGGACTAGCGGGGGGGCCGGCGGGGAGCTGTTTTTT. It is translated as CAIGTSGGAGGELFF.

This clonotype was observed once. This chain links TRBV6-1 with TRBJ1-2; D is perhaps TRBD1 (6 bases). The CDR3 has 14 amino acids. Between the trimmed V and J ends, which lost 3 bases and 3 bases, there was a span of 11 bases. CDR1 and CDR2 (germline): MNHNS, SASEGT. The CDR3 nucleotides read TGTGCCAGCAGTGAGGGGGCTAGTGACTATGGCTACACCTTC. This encodes CASSEGASDYGYTF.

This clonotype has a handful of counts. The chain employs TRBV9 and TRBJ1-3; TRBD1 might be the D (5 bases). CDR3 length: 13 residues. Germline V gene sequence: CDR1 SGDLS, CDR2 YYNGEE. With 3 bases removed from V and 5 bases from J, the gap between germline ends came to 9 bases. The DNA of the CDR3 is TGTGCCAGCAGCGCGGGGGAGAGAAACACCATATATTTT. Protein product: CASSAGERNTIYF.

The V and J genes are TRBV6-6 and TRBJ2-5; a possible D gene is TRBD1 (6 bases). CDR1 is MNHNY, CDR2 SVGAGI, per germline (reference sequence). The CDR3 has 15 residues. Between the trimmed V and J ends, which lost 1 base and 3 bases, there was a span of 12 bases. The CDR3 region is CASSYFPGDEETQYF. CDR3 nucleotide sequence: TGTGCCAGCAGTTACTTCCCAGGGGATGAAGAGACCCAGTACTTC.

This clonotype was recorded a few times. The chain joins TRBV7-9 to TRBJ1-5; no definite D call. Looked up from germline, CDR1 is SEHNR and CDR2 is FQNEAQ (reference sequence). Trimming stripped 2 bases from V and 5 bases from J, with 10 bases between. This CDR3 contains 14 residues. CDR3 sequence: CASSLPGIDQPQHF. DNA of the CDR3: TGTGCCAGCAGCTTACCAGGTATCGATCAGCCCCAGCATTTT.

The chain combines TRBV12-3 or TRBV12-4 with TRBJ2-7; D perhaps matches TRBD2 (6 bases). V was shortened by 2 bases and J by 3 bases, with 11 bases between the two germline ends. CDR3 length equals 14 residues. The DNA of the CDR3 is TGTGCCAGCAGTTTAACTCACGGGAGCTACGAGCAGTACTTC. Its translation is CASSLTHGSYEQYF.